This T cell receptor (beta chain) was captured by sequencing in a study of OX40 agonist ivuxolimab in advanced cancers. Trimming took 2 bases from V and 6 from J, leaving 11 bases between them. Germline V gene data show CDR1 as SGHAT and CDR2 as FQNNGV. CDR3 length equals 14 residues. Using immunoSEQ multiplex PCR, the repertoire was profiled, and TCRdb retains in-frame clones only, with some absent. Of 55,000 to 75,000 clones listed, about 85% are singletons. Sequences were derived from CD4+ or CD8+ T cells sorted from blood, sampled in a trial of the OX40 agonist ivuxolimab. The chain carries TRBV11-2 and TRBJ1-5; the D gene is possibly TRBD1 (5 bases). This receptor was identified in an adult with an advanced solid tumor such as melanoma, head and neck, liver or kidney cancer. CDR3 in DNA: TGTGCCAGCAGCTTACGGGACTCAATTCAGCCCCAGCATTTT. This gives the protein CASSLRDSIQPQHF.